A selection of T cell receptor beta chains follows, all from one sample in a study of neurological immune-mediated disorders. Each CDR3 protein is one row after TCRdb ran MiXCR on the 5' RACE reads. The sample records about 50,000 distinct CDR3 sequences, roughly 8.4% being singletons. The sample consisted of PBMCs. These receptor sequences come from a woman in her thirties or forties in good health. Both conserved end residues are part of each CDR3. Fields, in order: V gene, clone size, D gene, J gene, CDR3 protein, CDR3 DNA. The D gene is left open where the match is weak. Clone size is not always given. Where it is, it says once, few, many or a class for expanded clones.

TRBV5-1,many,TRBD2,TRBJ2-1,CASSPGTSGSYGNEQFF,TGCGCCAGCAGCCCTGGGACTAGCGGGAGTTATGGCAATGAGCAGTTCTTC
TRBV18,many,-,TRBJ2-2,CASSPTLVAGPNTGELFF,TGTGCCAGCTCCCCCACATTGGTTGCGGGACCGAACACCGGGGAGCTGTTTTTT
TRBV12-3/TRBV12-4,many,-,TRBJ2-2,CASSFRQGNTGELFF,TGTGCCAGCAGTTTTCGTCAGGGGAACACCGGGGAGCTGTTTTTT
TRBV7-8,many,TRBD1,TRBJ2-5,CASSPDRYQETQYF,TGTGCCAGCAGCCCGGACAGGTACCAAGAGACCCAGTACTTC
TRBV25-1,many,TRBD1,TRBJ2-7,CASSETGGGYEQYF,TGTGCCAGCAGTGAAACAGGGGGCGGCTACGAGCAGTACTTC
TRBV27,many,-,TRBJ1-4,CASSELATNEKLFF,TGTGCCAGCAGCGAGTTGGCCACTAATGAAAAACTGTTTTTT
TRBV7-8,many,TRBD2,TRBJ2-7,CASSIRTSGGSSYEQYF,TGTGCCAGCAGCATCCGGACTAGCGGGGGTAGCTCCTACGAGCAGTACTTC
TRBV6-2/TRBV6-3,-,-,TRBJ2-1,CASSFLRDEQFF,TGTGCCAGCAGTTTCCTGAGGGATGAGCAGTTCTTC
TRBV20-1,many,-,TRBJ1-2,CSAFETNYGYTF,TGCAGTGCTTTCGAAACTAACTATGGCTACACCTTC
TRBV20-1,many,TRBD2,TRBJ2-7,CSARDLEASGYYEQYF,TGCAGTGCTAGAGATCTAGAGGCTAGCGGATACTACGAGCAGTACTTC
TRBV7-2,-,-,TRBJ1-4,CASSLEVWGKLFF,TGTGCCAGCAGCTTAGAGGTTTGGGGAAAACTGTTTTTT
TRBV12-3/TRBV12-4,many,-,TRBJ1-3,CASRQTGYPGNTIYF,TGTGCCAGCAGGCAGACAGGCTACCCCGGAAACACCATATATTTT
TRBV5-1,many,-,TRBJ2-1,CASSVQDYSYNEQFF,TGCGCCAGCAGTGTACAGGACTACTCCTACAATGAGCAGTTCTTC
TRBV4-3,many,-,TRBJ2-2,CASSQGWTGELFF,TGCGCCAGCAGCCAGGGGTGGACCGGGGAGCTGTTTTTT
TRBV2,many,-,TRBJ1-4,CASSPPGRLNEKLFF,TGTGCCAGCAGTCCCCCTGGCAGGCTTAATGAAAAACTGTTTTTT
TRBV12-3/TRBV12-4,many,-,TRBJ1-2,CASSLGRRFPGLLGYTF,TGTGCCAGCAGTTTAGGACGCCGTTTTCCAGGGTTGCTTGGCTACACCTTC
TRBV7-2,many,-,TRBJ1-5,CASRPDSRAQPQHF,TGTGCCAGCAGACCCGACAGTCGCGCCCAGCCCCAGCATTTT
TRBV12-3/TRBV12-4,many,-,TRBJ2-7,CASSHPGASAYF,TGTGCCAGCAGTCACCCCGGGGCATCGGCATACTTC
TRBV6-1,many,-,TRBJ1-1,CASILTGQSTEAFF,TGTGCCAGCATCTTAACGGGACAAAGCACTGAAGCTTTCTTT
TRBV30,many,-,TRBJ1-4,CAWSVSLTSNEKLFF,TGTGCCTGGAGTGTTTCCCTAACCAGTAATGAAAAACTGTTTTTT
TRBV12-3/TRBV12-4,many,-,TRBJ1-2,CASSLALATGYTF,TGTGCCAGCAGTTTAGCGTTGGCGACGGGCTACACCTTC
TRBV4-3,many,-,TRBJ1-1,CASSRGRYTEAFF,TGCGCCAGCAGCCGAGGACGGTACACTGAAGCTTTCTTT
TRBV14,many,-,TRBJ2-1,CASSQDSESSYNEQFF,TGTGCCAGCAGCCAAGATTCTGAGTCCAGCTACAATGAGCAGTTCTTC
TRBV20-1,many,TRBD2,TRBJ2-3,CSAKSGGATDTQYF,TGCAGTGCTAAGAGCGGGGGAGCCACAGATACGCAGTATTTT
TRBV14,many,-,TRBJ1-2,CASSQVGRTYSPGGGYTF,TGTGCCAGCAGCCAAGTGGGGCGAACTTATTCACCCGGGGGTGGCTACACCTTC
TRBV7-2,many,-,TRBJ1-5,CASRLGTAGEPQHF,TGTGCCAGCAGGCTCGGGACGGCCGGGGAACCCCAGCATTTT
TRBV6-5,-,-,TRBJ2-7,CASSYSGGQSYEQYF,TGTGCCAGCAGTTACAGCGGAGGACAGTCCTACGAGCAGTACTTC
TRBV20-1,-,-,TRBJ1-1,CSPDRQTTEAFF,TGCAGTCCCGACAGGCAGACCACTGAAGCCTTCTTT
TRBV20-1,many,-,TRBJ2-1,CSVVPLYNEQFF,TGCAGTGTGGTGCCCTTGTACAATGAGCAGTTCTTC
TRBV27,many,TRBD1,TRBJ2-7,CASSLGTGQYEQYF,TGTGCCAGCAGTTTGGGGACAGGGCAATACGAGCAGTACTTC
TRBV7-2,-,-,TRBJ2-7,CASSYTTSYEQYF,TGTGCCAGCAGCTACACTACCTCCTACGAGCAGTACTTC
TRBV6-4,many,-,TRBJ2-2,CASGRDYPTGELFF,TGTGCCAGCGGCAGGGATTACCCCACCGGGGAGCTGTTTTTT
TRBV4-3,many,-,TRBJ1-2,CASSQGAGTANYGYTF,TGCGCCAGCAGCCAAGGGGCAGGGACCGCTAACTATGGCTACACCTTC
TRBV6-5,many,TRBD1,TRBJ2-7,CASSYSGSGQGRNEQYF,TGTGCCAGCAGTTACTCGGGATCCGGACAGGGGAGGAACGAGCAGTACTTC
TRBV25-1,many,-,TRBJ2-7,CASSDDRYPYEQYF,TGTGCCAGCAGTGATGACCGATACCCCTACGAGCAGTACTTC
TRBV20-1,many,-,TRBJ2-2,CSAREGRGNTGELFF,TGCAGTGCTAGAGAGGGCAGGGGAAACACCGGGGAGCTGTTTTTT
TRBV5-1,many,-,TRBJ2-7,CASSLDGLREQYF,TGCGCCAGCAGCTTGGACGGGCTTCGGGAGCAGTACTTC